A selection of T cell receptor beta chains follows, all from one sample in a study of cytomegalovirus exposure and HLA in healthy donors. TCRdb's table, derived via immunoSEQ multiplex PCR, lists solely in-frame clones and lacks some. The sample holds about 110,000 clones, roughly 73% seen once. Sequenced: PBMCs. Receptor source: a man aged 40-49 years in good health and CMV-seronegative. Each CDR3 is given with its conserved first and last residue. A D gene is named only where the DNA matches it firmly. Not all rows give a size; the values are once, few, many and, for expanded clones, a class.

>TRBD2|TRBV5-1|TRBJ2-3|-
CASSLDGLALTDTQYF
TGCGCCAGCAGCTTGGACGGACTAGCTCTCACAGATACGCAGTATTTT
>-|TRBV5-4|TRBJ2-3|-
CASSPQTGSFTDTQYF
TGTGCCAGCAGCCCTCAGACTGGGAGTTTCACAGATACGCAGTATTTT
>TRBD1|TRBV18|TRBJ1-2|once
CASSRDRGPKDLYGYTF
TGTGCCAGCTCACGGGACAGGGGCCCAAAGGACCTCTATGGCTACACCTTC
>-|TRBV5-4|TRBJ1-3|once
CASSLARGPGNTIYF
TGTGCCAGCAGCTTGGCAAGGGGCCCTGGAAACACCATATATTTT
>TRBD1|TRBV11-2|TRBJ1-4|-
CASSLRDSEKLFF
TGTGCCAGCAGCTTAAGGGACAGTGAAAAACTGTTTTTT
>TRBD2|TRBV5-5|TRBJ2-2|few
CASSFTSVGTGELFF
TGTGCCAGCAGTTTTACTAGCGTCGGCACCGGGGAGCTGTTTTTT
>-|TRBV6-5|TRBJ1-1|once
CASSYSRSGVAEAFF
TGTGCCAGCAGTTACTCGCGGTCGGGGGTGGCTGAAGCTTTCTTT
>-|TRBV4-1|TRBJ1-3|-
CASSQVGGRIRGNTIYF
TGCGCCAGCAGCCAAGTGGGGGGGAGGATCCGTGGAAACACCATATATTTT
>TRBD1|TRBV6-5|TRBJ1-4|few
CASSSQGRANEKLFF
TGTGCCAGCAGTTCACAGGGGAGAGCTAATGAAAAACTGTTTTTT
>-|TRBV2|TRBJ2-2|-
CATRGGTGELFF
TGTGCCACGCGGGGCGGGACCGGGGAGCTGTTTTTT
>TRBD2|TRBV14|TRBJ2-7|-
CASRRAGTSGYEQYF
TGTGCCAGCAGGCGGGCCGGGACTAGCGGGTACGAGCAGTACTTC
>-|TRBV2|TRBJ2-1|-
CASSFAGANDEQFF
TGTGCCAGCAGTTTCGCTGGAGCTAACGATGAGCAGTTCTTC
>-|TRBV9|TRBJ2-5|once
CASSVGGGGETQYF
TGTGCCAGCAGCGTAGGAGGTGGGGGCGAGACCCAGTACTTC
>TRBD1|TRBV18|TRBJ1-2|-
CASSPTLNQGAQGDYGYTF
TGTGCCAGCTCACCAACATTGAATCAGGGGGCGCAGGGAGACTATGGCTACACCTTC
>-|TRBV11-1|TRBJ2-1|-
CASSLIAGAPNEQFF
TGTGCCAGCAGCTTAATCGCGGGGGCTCCCAATGAGCAGTTCTTC
>-|TRBV5-1|TRBJ2-7|-
CASSLIGRESYEQYF
TGCGCCAGCAGCTTGATCGGCCGGGAGTCTTACGAGCAGTACTTC
>TRBD1|TRBV19|TRBJ1-2|-
CASSQTTGGGYGYTF
TGTGCCAGTAGTCAGACGACAGGGGGCGGCTATGGCTACACCTTC
>TRBD2|TRBV2|TRBJ2-7|-
CASRELVAGNEQYF
TGTGCCAGCAGGGAGCTGGTAGCGGGGAACGAGCAGTACTTC
>TRBD1|TRBV25-1|TRBJ2-5|-
CASSDRDRGPETQYF
TGTGCCAGCAGTGACCGGGACAGGGGGCCGGAGACCCAGTACTTC
>TRBD1|TRBV6-1|TRBJ2-5|-
CASSDFRGLETQYF
TGTGCCAGCAGTGACTTCAGGGGGCTGGAGACCCAGTACTTC
>-|TRBV5-1|TRBJ2-7|-
CASSLALDASYEQYF
TGCGCCAGCAGCTTGGCACTAGATGCCTCCTACGAGCAGTACTTC
>-|TRBV29-1|TRBJ2-1|-
CSVELTAYNEQFF
TGCAGCGTTGAACTGACAGCCTACAATGAGCAGTTCTTC
>-|TRBV4-1|TRBJ2-3|-
CASSQGGFTDTQYF
TGCGCCAGCAGCCAAGGGGGCTTCACAGATACGCAGTATTTT
>TRBD1|TRBV25-1|TRBJ2-7|-
CASSGWTGGYEQYF
TGTGCCAGCAGTGGGTGGACAGGGGGCTACGAGCAGTACTTC
>TRBD1|TRBV7-9|TRBJ1-6|-
CASSLQGTRQGEPLHF
TGTGCCAGCAGCTTACAGGGTACGAGACAGGGGGAACCCCTCCACTTT
>-|TRBV6-6|TRBJ1-5|-
CASSPGGGNQPQHF
TGTGCCAGCAGCCCCGGGGGAGGCAATCAGCCCCAGCATTTT
>TRBD1|TRBV27|TRBJ2-7|-
CASSLYGTGVSTYEQYF
TGTGCCAGCAGTTTATATGGGACAGGGGTTTCGACCTACGAGCAGTACTTC
>-|TRBV5-6|TRBJ1-3|-
CASGQGGNTIYF
TGTGCCTCCGGACAAGGAGGAAACACCATATATTTT